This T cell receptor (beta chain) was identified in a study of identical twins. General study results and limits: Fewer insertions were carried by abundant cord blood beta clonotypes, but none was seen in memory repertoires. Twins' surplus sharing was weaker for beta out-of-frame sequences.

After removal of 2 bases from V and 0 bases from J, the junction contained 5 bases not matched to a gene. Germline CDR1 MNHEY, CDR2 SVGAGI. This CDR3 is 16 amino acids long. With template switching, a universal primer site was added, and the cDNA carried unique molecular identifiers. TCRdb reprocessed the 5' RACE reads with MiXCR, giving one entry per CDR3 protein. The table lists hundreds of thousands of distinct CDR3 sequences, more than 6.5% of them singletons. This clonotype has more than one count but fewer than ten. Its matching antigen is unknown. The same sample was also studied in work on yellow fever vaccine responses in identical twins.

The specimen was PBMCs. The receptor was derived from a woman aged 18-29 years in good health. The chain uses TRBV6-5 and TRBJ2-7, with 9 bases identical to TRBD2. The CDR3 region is CASSYGVTSGSYEQYF. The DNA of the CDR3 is TGTGCCAGCAGTTACGGCGTGACTAGCGGCTCCTACGAGCAGTACTTC.